The 15 T cell receptor beta chains given below trace back to one sample, sequenced in a study of CD8+CD57+ T cells in acquired aplastic anemia. Genomic DNA acted as the template from which TCR beta VDJ combination and CDR3 sequence profiling were carried out. Via MiXCR, TCRdb re-called the reads, giving one row per CDR3 protein. The sample contains approximately 200,000 distinct CDR3 sequences, about 64% of which appear only once. Material for sequencing was sorted CD4+, CD8+, or CD8+CD57+ T cells (not recorded which) from PBMCs. The receptor source for this set is a human donor with severe aplastic anemia or a healthy control (not recorded which).

This clonotype was observed at least ten times. The gene calls are TRBV20-1 and TRBJ1-2; TRBD1 aligns across 7 bases. Germline values: CDR1 DFQATT, CDR2 SNEGSKA (reference sequence). This CDR3 contains 15 residues. The ends lost 0 bases at V and 4 bases at J; junction bases unmatched: 8. In DNA form, the CDR3 reads TGCAGTGCTAGAGATCGGCAGGGGGATAGCTATGGCTACACCTTC. Amino acids: CSARDRQGDSYGYTF.

The gene calls are TRBV20-1 and TRBJ1-1; D not resolved. The V end lost 1 base, the J end lost 3 bases, and 12 bases lay between the germline ends. Per germline, CDR1 DFQATT and CDR2 SNEGSKA (reference sequence). There are 14 residues in the CDR3. CDR3 nucleotide sequence: TGCAGTGCTAGAGGAGATCGGGAGGACACTGAAGCTTTCTTT. This codes for CSARGDREDTEAFF.

The CDR3 DNA sequence: TGTGCCAGTAGAGAGACTAGCGGGAGGGACAATGAGCAGTTCTTC. Its protein product is CASRETSGRDNEQFF. The J gene is TRBJ2-1, the V gene TRBV19, with 14 bases identical to TRBD2. With V trimmed by 6 bases and J by 5 bases, 3 bases remained unmatched. From germline, CDR1 is LNHDA and CDR2 SQIVND (reference sequence). This CDR3 is 15 amino acids long.

CDR3 residues: CATSDLASGGAFF. CDR3 nucleotide sequence: TGTGCCACCAGTGATTTGGCGTCCGGAGGGGCGTTCTTC. The V gene is TRBV24-1, the J gene TRBJ2-1; D possibly corresponds to TRBD2 (6 bases). Germline loops: CDR1 KGHDR, CDR2 SFDVKD. There are 13 residues in the CDR3. The V gene lost 0 bases and the J gene lost 15 bases, with 14 bases spanning the gap.

This clonotype was detected ten times or more. The chain links TRBV19 to TRBJ1-6; tentatively, D is TRBD1 (6 bases). The germline gives CDR1 LNHDA, CDR2 SQIVND (reference sequence). V lost 4 bases to trimming and J lost 7 bases, with 20 bases between them. This CDR3 spans 17 amino acids. This CDR3 reads CASSNSDSTRSNSPLHF. The CDR3 DNA reads TGTGCCAGTAGTAACTCGGACAGCACCAGATCCAATTCACCCCTCCACTTT.

The sample holds a few counts of this clonotype. The chain uses TRBV24-1 and TRBJ2-2; D ambiguous. Germline loops: CDR1 KGHDR, CDR2 SFDVKD. This CDR3 has 12 residues. The ends were cut back, 5 bases at V and 1 base at J, with 1 base in the middle. The CDR3 DNA reads TGTGCCACCAGTGGGAACACCGGGGAGCTGTTTTTT. Translation gives CATSGNTGELFF.

This clonotype showed up just once. The chain carries TRBV7-9 and TRBJ2-1; weak D call: TRBD2 (5 bases). The CDR3 has 13 amino acids. Trimming removed 4 bases at V and 5 bases at J, with 9 bases between. Germline CDR1 is SEHNR and CDR2 is FQNEAQ (reference sequence). CDR3 protein: CASSSRGDNEQFF. DNA of the CDR3: TGTGCCAGCAGCTCCCGGGGAGACAATGAGCAGTTCTTC. Full variable domain (missing parts from reference TRBV7-9 and TRBJ2-1): DTGVSQNPRHKITKRGQNVTFRCDPISEHNRLYWYRQTLGQGPEFLTYFQNEAQLEKSRLLSDRFSAERPKGSFSTLEIQRTEQGDSAMYLCASSSRGDNEQFFGPGTRLTVL.

V gene TRBV7-6 combines with J gene TRBJ2-5; TRBD2 might be the D (5 bases). This CDR3 has 13 amino acids. Germline V CDR1 and CDR2: SGHVS, FNYEAQ. V was clipped by 5 bases and J by 7 bases, with 14 bases between them. The CDR3 DNA follows: TGTGCCAGCAGCCTCCGCACCGAGGGGACCCAGTACTTC. This encodes CASSLRTEGTQYF.

The V call is TRBV15, the J call TRBJ1-6; TRBD1 matches 10 bases. The length of the CDR3 is 16 residues. The germline gives CDR1 LNHNV, CDR2 YYDKDF (reference sequence). Trimming at V came to 4 bases and at J to 7 bases, leaving 7 bases not matched to a gene. CDR3 nucleotides: TGTGCCACCAGCATTGGACAGGGGGTCGGCAATTCACCCCTCCACTTT. Amino acids: CATSIGQGVGNSPLHF.

The rearrangement links TRBV5-1 to TRBJ1-1, with D unresolved. CDR1 SGHRS and CDR2 YFSETQ come from the germline V gene. V dropped 1 base and J dropped 4 bases, with 11 bases sitting between them. The CDR3 has 14 amino acids. CDR3 sequence (DNA): TGCGCCAGCAGCTTGTCCAGCGAGGGCACTGAAGCTTTCTTT. Translation gives CASSLSSEGTEAFF.

The chain has TRBV5-1 and TRBJ1-1; D possibly corresponds to TRBD1 (5 bases). Between the trimmed V and J ends, which lost 4 bases and 7 bases, there was a span of 11 bases. The germline V gene has CDR1 SGHRS and CDR2 YFSETQ. This CDR3 spans 12 amino acids. The CDR3 bases are TGCGCCAGCAGCCAACCTACAGGTGAAGCTTTCTTT. It yields the protein CASSQPTGEAFF.

The chain carries TRBV7-3 and TRBJ2-7; no firm D call. The CDR3 has 14 amino acids. Germline-derived CDR1 and CDR2 are SGHTA and FQGTGA. The V gene lost 2 bases and the J gene lost 4 bases, with 12 bases spanning the gap. The CDR3 DNA is TGTGCCAGCAGCTTAGTCGGGTATGGGTACGAGCAGTACTTC. It encodes CASSLVGYGYEQYF.

The chain is built from TRBV20-1 and TRBJ2-7; tentatively, D is TRBD2 (6 bases). The V end was cut by 5 bases, the J end by 0 bases, with 11 bases between. Germline loops: CDR1 DFQATT, CDR2 SNEGSKA (reference sequence). This CDR3 is built from 13 residues. For the CDR3, the DNA is TGCAGTGCTTATTGGGGGGACTCCTACGAGCAGTACTTC. Its translation: CSAYWGDSYEQYF.

This clonotype was seen a few times. The chain combines TRBV15 with TRBJ1-5; D might be TRBD1 (5 bases). Germline V gives CDR1 LNHNV, CDR2 YYDKDF (reference sequence). V was shortened by 3 bases and J by 3 bases, with 15 bases between the two germline ends. This CDR3 comprises 16 residues. The CDR3 spells CATSSPRAGPNQPQHF. The DNA for the CDR3 is TGTGCCACCAGCAGTCCCCGGGCAGGGCCCAATCAGCCCCAGCATTTT.

This clonotype was counted a few times. The V and J genes are TRBV10-3 and TRBJ1-1; 7 bases map to TRBD1. This CDR3 contains 15 residues. Trimming took 3 bases from V and 1 from J; bases not matched to a gene: 5. The germline gives CDR1 ENHRY, CDR2 SYGVKD. The CDR3 DNA reads as TGTGCCATCAGTGAACAGGGGCACGGGAACACTGAAGCTTTCTTT. Translating gives CAISEQGHGNTEAFF.